These 11 T cell receptor beta chains were all obtained from the same sample, sequenced in a study of T cell responses to AZD1222 COVID-19 vaccine. TCRdb keeps only in-frame clones here, not all; method: immunoSEQ multiplex PCR. Here the sample spans some 100,000 clones, roughly nine tenths being singletons. Sequencing used peripheral blood, obtained 28 days after the second AZD1222 dose. All receptors derive from an adult who received the AZD1222 COVID-19 vaccine.

The chain combines TRBV6-5 with TRBJ1-1; tentative D call: TRBD1 (5 bases). This CDR3 is 13 amino acids long. The ends were cut back, 6 bases at V and 3 bases at J, with 11 bases in the middle. Germline CDR1 reads MNHEY; CDR2 reads SVGAGI. The CDR3: CASRRGGDTEAFF. CDR3 DNA sequence: TGTGCCAGCAGGCGGGGGGGAGACACTGAAGCTTTCTTT.

This clone was counted once. The rearrangement joins TRBV11-1 to TRBJ1-3; D gene ambiguous. The CDR3 is 14 amino acids. Looked up from germline, CDR1 is SGHAT and CDR2 is FQDESV (reference sequence). Trimming pared 6 bases from V and 0 bases from J, leaving 9 bases between. The CDR3 reads CASRHRSSGNTIYF. CDR3 nucleotides: TGTGCCAGCAGACACCGGAGCTCTGGAAACACCATATATTTT.

This chain joins TRBV7-8 and TRBJ2-1; no clear D. The CDR3 length is 13 residues. Germline V CDR1 and CDR2: SGHVS, FQNEAQ. V lost 5 bases to trimming and J lost 5 bases, with 10 bases between them. The chain's CDR3 is CASSRARDNEQFF. CDR3 DNA: TGTGCCAGCAGCCGCGCTCGGGACAATGAGCAGTTCTTC.

The chain uses TRBV7-9 and TRBJ2-3; 12 positions match TRBD2. Germline V gives CDR1 SEHNR, CDR2 FQNEAQ (reference sequence). Germline trimming cut 5 bases from V and 6 bases from J; bases unmatched to any gene: 9. CDR3 length: 16 residues. The CDR3 spells CASSPRLAGEQDTQYF. DNA of the CDR3: TGTGCCAGCAGCCCTCGACTAGCGGGGGAGCAGGATACGCAGTATTTT. The variable domain in full, with the rest retrieved from reference TRBV7-9 and TRBJ2-3, is DTGVSQNPRHKITKRGQNVTFRCDPISEHNRLYWYRQTLGQGPEFLTYFQNEAQLEKSRLLSDRFSAERPKGSFSTLEIQRTEQGDSAMYLCASSPRLAGEQDTQYFGPGTRLTVL.

The chain joins TRBV9 to TRBJ2-7; 7 nucleotides match TRBD1. Germline trimming cut 4 bases from V and 2 bases from J; bases unmatched to any gene: 6. The CDR3 length is 14 residues. Germline CDR1 and CDR2: SGDLS and YYNGEE. For the CDR3, the DNA is TGTGCCAGCAGCCCGGACAGGTACGCCTACGAGCAGTACTTC. It specifies CASSPDRYAYEQYF.

V and J are TRBV5-8 and TRBJ1-1; D is perhaps TRBD1 (6 bases). CDR1 SGHTS and CDR2 YDEGEE come from the germline V gene. The CDR3 consists of 16 residues. With 6 bases removed from V and 0 bases from J, the gap between germline ends came to 18 bases. Here the CDR3 DNA reads TGTGCCAGCACCCCGAGGGGGGAATTCATGAACACTGAAGCTTTCTTT. It translates to CASTPRGEFMNTEAFF.

The rearrangement links TRBV19 to TRBJ2-5, with D possibly matching TRBD1 (6 bases). This CDR3 has 14 residues. Trimming cost V 3 bases and J 4 bases, with 12 bases left between them. The germline V gene has CDR1 LNHDA and CDR2 SQIVND (reference sequence). For the CDR3, the DNA is TGTGCCAGTAGTATCACAGGGCAGGGAGAGACCCAGTACTTC. Protein sequence: CASSITGQGETQYF.

V and J are TRBV30 and TRBJ2-1; D is tentatively TRBD1 or TRBD2 (6 bases each). V was pared by 0 bases and J by 2 bases, with 14 bases between. The CDR3 sequence is 16 residues long. The germline V gene has CDR1 GTSNPN and CDR2 SVGIG (reference sequence). The CDR3 loop is CAWSVYRGRPYNEQFF. In DNA, the CDR3 is TGTGCCTGGAGTGTGTATCGGGGGCGCCCCTACAATGAGCAGTTCTTC.

The chain has TRBV11-1 and TRBJ1-1; 7 nucleotides agree with TRBD1. Germline V gene data show CDR1 as SGHAT and CDR2 as FQDESV (reference sequence). The CDR3 is 13 residues long. J gave up 5 bases and V 4 bases, and 4 bases lay outside the gene matches. CDR3: CASSSGRGTEAFF. The DNA for the CDR3 is TGTGCCAGCAGCTCGGGCAGGGGGACTGAAGCTTTCTTT.

V usage is TRBV28 and J usage is TRBJ1-5; a possible D gene is TRBD1 (6 bases). The V gene lost 3 bases and the J gene lost 2 bases, with 20 bases spanning the gap. Germline CDR1 is MDHEN and CDR2 is SYDVKM. The CDR3 is 18 residues long. The CDR3 DNA reads as TGTGCCAGCAGTTTTCGGAGGGGGGGTAACCTTGGCAATCAGCCCCAGCATTTT. Translation gives CASSFRRGGNLGNQPQHF.

The V and J genes are TRBV6-5 and TRBJ1-6; 10 bases are a match to TRBD1. Germline CDR1 MNHEY, CDR2 SVGAGI. The CDR3 spans 15 residues. The J segment lost 7 bases and the V segment lost 2 bases, leaving 2 bases of the junction unmatched. CDR3 nucleotides: TGTGCCAGCAGTTACGGGACAGGGGTAAATTCACCCCTCCACTTT. Amino acids: CASSYGTGVNSPLHF.